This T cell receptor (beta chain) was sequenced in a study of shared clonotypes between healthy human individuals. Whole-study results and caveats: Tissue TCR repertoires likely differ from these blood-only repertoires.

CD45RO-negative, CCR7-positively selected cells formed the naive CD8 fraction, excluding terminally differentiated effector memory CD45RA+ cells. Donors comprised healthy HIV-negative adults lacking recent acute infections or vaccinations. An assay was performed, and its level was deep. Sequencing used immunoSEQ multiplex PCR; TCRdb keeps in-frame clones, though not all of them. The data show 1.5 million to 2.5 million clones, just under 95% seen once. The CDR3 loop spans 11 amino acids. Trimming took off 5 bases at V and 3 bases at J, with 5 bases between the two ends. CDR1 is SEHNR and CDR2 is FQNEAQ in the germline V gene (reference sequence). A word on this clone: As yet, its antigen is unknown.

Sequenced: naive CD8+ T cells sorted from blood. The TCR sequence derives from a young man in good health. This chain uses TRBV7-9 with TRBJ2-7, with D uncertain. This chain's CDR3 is CASSPVYEQYF. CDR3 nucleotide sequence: TGTGCCAGCAGCCCAGTCTACGAGCAGTACTTC.